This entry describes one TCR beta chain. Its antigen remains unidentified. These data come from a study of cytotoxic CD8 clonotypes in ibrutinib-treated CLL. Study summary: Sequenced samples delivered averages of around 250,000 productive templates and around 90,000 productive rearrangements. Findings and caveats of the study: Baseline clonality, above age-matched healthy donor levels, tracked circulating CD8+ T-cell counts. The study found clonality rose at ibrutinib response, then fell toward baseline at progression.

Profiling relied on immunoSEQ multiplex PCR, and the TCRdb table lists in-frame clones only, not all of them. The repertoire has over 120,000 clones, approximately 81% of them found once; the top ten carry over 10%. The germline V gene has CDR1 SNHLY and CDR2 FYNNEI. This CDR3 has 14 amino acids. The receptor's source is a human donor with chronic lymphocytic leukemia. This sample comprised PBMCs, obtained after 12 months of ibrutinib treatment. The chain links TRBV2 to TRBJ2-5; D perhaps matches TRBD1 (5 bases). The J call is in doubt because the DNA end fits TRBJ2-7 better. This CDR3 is CASSELQGSHEQYF. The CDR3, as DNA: TGTGCCAGCAGTGAGTTGCAGGGTAGCCACGAGCAGTACTTC.